One sample yielded the 28 T cell receptor beta chains listed below, sequenced in a study of T cell clusters in autoimmune cytopenias. About 39,000 genome equivalents of blood DNA were amplified for TRB. TRB rearrangements were amplified by touch-down multiplex PCR with mixed TRB-A/B primers. TCRdb reanalyzed the multiplex PCR reads, giving one entry per CDR3 protein sequence and no DNA. Across 4,000 to 6,000 distinct CDR3 sequences, the top ten clones capture 45% to 55% of the sample. This same sample was also part of a study on T cell repertoires in aging, cancer and after chemotherapy.

Input material: peripheral blood. These TCRs come from a human donor with chronic lymphocytic leukemia. The donor label of this sample is uncertain.

This clonotype counts as medium-sized (0.01 to 0.1%) by frequency. J is TRBJ2-4 and V is TRBV20-1. Germline V gene data show CDR1 as DFQATT and CDR2 as SNEGSKA (reference sequence). The CDR3 spans 14 residues. The CDR3 is CSAWSGGAKNIQYF.

The chain is built from TRBV7-2 and TRBJ2-1; TCRdb's assignment of TRBD2 cannot be checked, as there is no DNA. The CDR3 runs to 17 residues. Germline V gives CDR1 SGHTA, CDR2 FQGNSA. This CDR3 reads CASSLRLAGGPYNEQFF.

The chain couples TRBV27 to TRBJ2-2. The CDR3 is made up of 13 amino acids. Germline CDR1 MNHEY, CDR2 SMNVEV (reference sequence). The CDR3 loop reads CASSFLSTGELFF.

The rearrangement links TRBV21-1 to TRBJ2-5; TCRdb's D gene call, TRBD1, goes unchecked for lack of DNA. TRBV21-1 is a pseudogene locus. CDR3 size: 14 residues. The CDR3 protein is CASSTPPGQETQYF.

V gene TRBV19 combines with J gene TRBJ2-4; TCRdb lists TRBD2, though no DNA is available to test this call. Germline assignment: CDR1 LNHDA and CDR2 SQIVND (reference sequence). The CDR3 has 14 amino acids. The CDR3 spells CASSMAGAKNIQYF.

The chain carries TRBV12-3 or TRBV12-4 and TRBJ2-1; TCRdb outputs TRBD1, but without DNA this stays unchecked. The CDR3 covers 11 residues. The CDR3 protein is CASRRGVVQFF.

By frequency, this clonotype is medium-sized (0.01 to 0.1%). V is TRBV12-3 or TRBV12-4 and J is TRBJ1-6. CDR3 size: 14 residues. CDR3 region: CASSLAADGSPLHF.

The rearrangement joins TRBV5-1 to TRBJ2-1; the D call from TCRdb, TRBD1, cannot be confirmed without DNA. The CDR3 loop spans 13 amino acids. In germline, CDR1 is SGHRS, CDR2 YFSETQ. The CDR3: CASSKTGGNEQFF.

This sequence joins TRBV12-3 or TRBV12-4 and TRBJ2-7; TCRdb's assignment of TRBD1 cannot be checked, as there is no DNA. The CDR3 runs 15 residues. The CDR3 region is CASSFQGQGSYEQYF.

This clonotype is deemed medium-sized by its frequency. CDR3 loop: CASSTTPRGEEAFF. The chain joins TRBV11-3 to TRBJ1-1; TCRdb reports TRBD1, a call that lacks DNA to check it against. Germline CDR1 is SGHNT and CDR2 is YENEEA. The CDR3 totals 14 residues.

V usage is TRBV27 and J usage is TRBJ2-7. The CDR3 contains 14 residues. In germline, CDR1 is MNHEY, CDR2 SMNVEV (reference sequence). The CDR3 sequence: CASSLTGASYEQYF.

The CDR3 reads CASSFDRGTYEQYF. The V call is TRBV7-2, the J call TRBJ2-7; TCRdb returns TRBD1, unconfirmable since there is no DNA. Germline values: CDR1 SGHTA, CDR2 FQGNSA. The CDR3 sequence is 14 residues long.

V gene TRBV6-2 or TRBV6-3 combines with J gene TRBJ1-5; checking the TCRdb D call of TRBD1 is not possible without DNA. CDR1 is MNHEY and CDR2 is SVGEGT in the germline V gene. This CDR3 is 16 amino acids long. The CDR3 loop reads CASSPDRVLSNQPQHF.

The chain combines TRBV5-1 with TRBJ1-4; TCRdb reports TRBD1, a call that lacks DNA to check it against. The CDR3 extends over 14 amino acids. Germline V gene data show CDR1 as SGHRS and CDR2 as YFSETQ. CDR3 region: CASSPGRSDEKLFF.

The J gene is TRBJ1-5, the V gene TRBV12-3 or TRBV12-4; with no DNA, the TCRdb D assignment of TRBD1 cannot be verified. The CDR3 extends over 12 amino acids. The CDR3 sequence: CASTLDPQPQHF.

This chain links TRBV14 with TRBJ2-1. The CDR3 contains 13 residues. The germline CDR1 and CDR2 sequences are SGHDN and FVKESK. The CDR3 sequence is CASSQDFLNEQFF.

This chain joins TRBV20-1 and TRBJ1-3. Per the germline V gene, CDR1 is DFQATT and CDR2 is SNEGSKA (reference sequence). This CDR3 has 15 residues. The CDR3 region is CSARDSATTGNTIYF.

This chain links TRBV19 with TRBJ2-3; TCRdb's assignment of TRBD1 cannot be checked, as there is no DNA. Germline V gene sequence: CDR1 LNHDA, CDR2 SQIVND (reference sequence). The CDR3 totals 15 residues. The CDR3 loop reads CASSTLTGGSDTQYF. Full variable domain (rest looked up from reference TRBV19 and TRBJ2-3): DGGITQSPKYLFRKEGQNVTLSCEQNLNHDAMYWYRQDPGQGLRLIYYSQIVNDFQKGDIAEGYSVSREKKESFPLTVTSAQKNPTAFYLCASSTLTGGSDTQYFGPGTRLTVL.

This clonotype shows up as medium-sized by frequency. The chain employs TRBV29-1 and TRBJ1-1; no DNA is available, so the TRBD1 call from TCRdb remains unchecked. Per germline, CDR1 SQVTM and CDR2 ANQGSEA. The CDR3 runs 15 residues. The chain's CDR3 is CSVGGTGGRNTEAFF. Combining the CDR3 with reference TRBV29-1 and TRBJ1-1 gives the whole variable domain SAVISQKPSRDICQRGTSLTIQCQVDSQVTMMFWYRQQPGQSLTLIATANQGSEATYESGFVIDKFPISRPNLTFSTLTVSNMSPEDSSIYLCSVGGTGGRNTEAFFGQGTRLTVV.

This chain connects TRBV13 to TRBJ1-1. CDR3 length: 14 residues. CDR1 and CDR2 from the germline V gene are PRHDT and FYEKMQ (reference sequence). This CDR3 reads CASSQTPNGAEAFF.

The J gene is TRBJ2-7, the V gene TRBV10-2; absent DNA, TCRdb's TRBD1 call cannot be checked. Germline CDR1 reads WSHSY; CDR2 reads SAAADI. The CDR3 covers 16 residues. CDR3: CASSRGTGKLSYEQYF.

This clonotype is called medium-sized (0.01 to 0.1%) based on its frequency. The chain joins TRBV11-1 to TRBJ1-6; TCRdb indicates TRBD1, and absent DNA this call remains unverified. CDR3 length: 15 residues. The germline V gene encodes CDR1 SGHAT and CDR2 FQDESV (reference sequence). The CDR3 sequence is CASSLRDSIGSPLHF.

V gene TRBV19 combines with J gene TRBJ1-1; TCRdb indicates TRBD1, and absent DNA this call remains unverified. CDR3 length: 16 amino acids. In germline, CDR1 is LNHDA, CDR2 SQIVND (reference sequence). This chain's CDR3 is CASSIGTGSDGTEAFF.

Considering frequency, this clonotype is large. The rearrangement uses TRBV6-2 or TRBV6-3 and TRBJ2-3. Germline V gives CDR1 MNHEY, CDR2 SVGEGT. The CDR3 totals 11 residues. The chain's CDR3 is CASSSTDTQYF.

V gene TRBV23-1 combines with J gene TRBJ2-5; TCRdb returns TRBD1, unconfirmable since there is no DNA. TRBV23-1 is labeled an ORF, and its function is uncertain. The CDR3 totals 16 residues. The chain's CDR3 is CASSQSRGGPQETQYF.

The chain is built from TRBV12-3 or TRBV12-4 and TRBJ2-5. The CDR3 contains 12 residues. The chain's CDR3 is CASSFFGESQYF.

Here the CDR3 reads CASSKELAGGPGTQYF. This chain connects TRBV21-1 to TRBJ2-3; TCRdb outputs TRBD2, but without DNA this stays unchecked. TRBV21-1 is noted as a pseudogene. The CDR3 is made up of 16 amino acids.

This chain connects TRBV6-5 to TRBJ1-3; the TCRdb call, TRBD1, lacks DNA for checking. Germline V gives CDR1 MNHEY, CDR2 SVGAGI. This CDR3 contains 17 residues. The chain's CDR3 is CASSYEGVRETGNTIYF.